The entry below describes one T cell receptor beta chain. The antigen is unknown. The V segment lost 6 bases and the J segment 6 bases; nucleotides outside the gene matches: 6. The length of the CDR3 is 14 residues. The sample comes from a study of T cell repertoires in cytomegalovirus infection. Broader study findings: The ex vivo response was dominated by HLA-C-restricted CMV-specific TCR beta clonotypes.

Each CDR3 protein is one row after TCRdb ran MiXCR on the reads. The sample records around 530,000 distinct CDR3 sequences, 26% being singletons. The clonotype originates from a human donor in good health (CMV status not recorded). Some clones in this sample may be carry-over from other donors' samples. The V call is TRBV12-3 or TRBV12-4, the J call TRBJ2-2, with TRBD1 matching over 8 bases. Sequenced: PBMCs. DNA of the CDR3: TGTGCCAGCAGACCCATGACAGGGGCCGGGGAGCTGTTTTTT. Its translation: CASRPMTGAGELFF.